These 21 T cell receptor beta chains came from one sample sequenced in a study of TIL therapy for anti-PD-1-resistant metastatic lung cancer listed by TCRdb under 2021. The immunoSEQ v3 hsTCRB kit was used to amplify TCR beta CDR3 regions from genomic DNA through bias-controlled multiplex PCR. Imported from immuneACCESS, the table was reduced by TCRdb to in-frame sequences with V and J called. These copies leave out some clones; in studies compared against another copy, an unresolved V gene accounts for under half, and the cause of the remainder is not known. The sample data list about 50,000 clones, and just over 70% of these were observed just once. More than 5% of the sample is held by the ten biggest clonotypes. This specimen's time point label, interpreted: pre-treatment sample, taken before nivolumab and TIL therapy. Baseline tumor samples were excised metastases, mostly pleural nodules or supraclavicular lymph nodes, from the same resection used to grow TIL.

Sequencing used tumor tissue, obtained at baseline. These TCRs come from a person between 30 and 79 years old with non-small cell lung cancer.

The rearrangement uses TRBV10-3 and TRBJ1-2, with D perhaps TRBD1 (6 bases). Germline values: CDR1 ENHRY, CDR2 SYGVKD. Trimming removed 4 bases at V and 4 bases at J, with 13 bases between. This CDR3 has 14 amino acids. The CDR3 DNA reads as TGTGCCATCAGTGGAGAGACAGGCCGCTATGGCTACACCTTC. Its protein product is CAISGETGRYGYTF.

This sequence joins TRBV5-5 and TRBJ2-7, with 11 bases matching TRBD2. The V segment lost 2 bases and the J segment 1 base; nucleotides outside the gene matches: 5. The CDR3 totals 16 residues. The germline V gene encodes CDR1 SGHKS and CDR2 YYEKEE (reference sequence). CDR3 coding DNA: TGTGCCAGCAGCTTCGGGCTAGCGGGGGGTTCCTACGAGCAGTACTTC. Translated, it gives CASSFGLAGGSYEQYF. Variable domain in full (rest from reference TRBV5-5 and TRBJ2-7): DAGVTQSPTHLIKTRGQQVTLRCSPISGHKSVSWYQQVLGQGPQFIFQYYEKEERGRGNFPDRFSARQFPNYSSELNVNALLLGDSALYLCASSFGLAGGSYEQYFGPGTRLTVT.

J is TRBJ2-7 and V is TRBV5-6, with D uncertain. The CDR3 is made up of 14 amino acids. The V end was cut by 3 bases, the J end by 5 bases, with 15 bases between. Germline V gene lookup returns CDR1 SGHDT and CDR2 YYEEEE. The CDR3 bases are TGTGCCAGCAGCTCCTCCCCGATATATCACGAGCAGTACTTC. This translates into CASSSSPIYHEQYF.

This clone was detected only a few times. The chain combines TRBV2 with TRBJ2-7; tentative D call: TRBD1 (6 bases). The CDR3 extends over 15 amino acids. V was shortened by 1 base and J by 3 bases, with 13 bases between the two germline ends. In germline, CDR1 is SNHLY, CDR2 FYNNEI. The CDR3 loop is CASSEGTDSYYEQYF. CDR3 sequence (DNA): TGTGCCAGCAGTGAAGGGACAGACTCATACTACGAGCAGTACTTC.

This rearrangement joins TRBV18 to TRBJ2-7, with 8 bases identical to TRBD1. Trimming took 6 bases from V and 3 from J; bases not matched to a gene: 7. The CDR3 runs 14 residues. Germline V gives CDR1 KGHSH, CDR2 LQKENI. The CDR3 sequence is CASSRDRTDYEQYF. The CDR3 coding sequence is TGTGCCAGCTCCCGGGACAGGACGGACTACGAGCAGTACTTC.

The DNA of the CDR3 is TGCGCCAGCAGCCAAGTGGACATGATCTCCTACAATGAGCAGTTCTTC. It translates to CASSQVDMISYNEQFF. The J gene is TRBJ2-1, the V gene TRBV4-1; tentatively, D is TRBD1 (5 bases). The CDR3 runs 16 residues. Trimming stripped 1 base from V and 0 bases from J, with 10 bases between. Germline loops: CDR1 MGHRA, CDR2 YSYEKL.

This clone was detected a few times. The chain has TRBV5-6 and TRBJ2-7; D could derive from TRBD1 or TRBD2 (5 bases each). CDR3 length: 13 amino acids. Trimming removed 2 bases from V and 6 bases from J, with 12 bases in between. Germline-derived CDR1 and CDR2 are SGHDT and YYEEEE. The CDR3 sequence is CASSFWGFAEQYF. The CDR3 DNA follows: TGTGCCAGCAGCTTTTGGGGGTTCGCCGAGCAGTACTTC.

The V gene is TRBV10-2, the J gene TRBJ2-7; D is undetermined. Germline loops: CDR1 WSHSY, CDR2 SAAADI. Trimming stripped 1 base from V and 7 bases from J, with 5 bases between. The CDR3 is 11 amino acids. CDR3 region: CASSELREQYF. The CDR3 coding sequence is TGCGCCAGCAGTGAGTTAAGAGAGCAGTACTTC.

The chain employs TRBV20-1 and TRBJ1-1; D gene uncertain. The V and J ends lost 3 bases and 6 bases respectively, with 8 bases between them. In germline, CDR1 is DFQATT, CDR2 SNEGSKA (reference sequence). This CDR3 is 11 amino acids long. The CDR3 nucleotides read TGCAGTGCTAGCCGGGGTCCTGAAGCTTTCTTT. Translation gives CSASRGPEAFF.

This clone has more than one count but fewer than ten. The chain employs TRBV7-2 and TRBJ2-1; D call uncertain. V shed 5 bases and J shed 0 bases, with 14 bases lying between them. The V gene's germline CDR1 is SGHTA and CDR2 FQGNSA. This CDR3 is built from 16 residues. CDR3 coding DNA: TGTGCCAGCAGCCCAACGACTGTTAGCTCCTACAATGAGCAGTTCTTC. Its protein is CASSPTTVSSYNEQFF.

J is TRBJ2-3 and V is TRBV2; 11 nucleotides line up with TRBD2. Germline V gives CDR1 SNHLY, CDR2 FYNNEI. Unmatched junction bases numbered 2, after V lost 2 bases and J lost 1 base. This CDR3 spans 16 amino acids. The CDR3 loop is CASSELAGGGTDTQYF. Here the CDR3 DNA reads TGTGCCAGCAGTGAATTAGCGGGGGGGGGCACAGATACGCAGTATTTT.

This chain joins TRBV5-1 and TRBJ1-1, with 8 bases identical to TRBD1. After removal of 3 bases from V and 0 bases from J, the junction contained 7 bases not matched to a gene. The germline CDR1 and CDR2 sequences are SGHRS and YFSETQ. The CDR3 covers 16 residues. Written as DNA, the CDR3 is TGCGCCAGCAGCTCCCGACAGGGGCGCATGAACACTGAAGCTTTCTTT. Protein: CASSSRQGRMNTEAFF.

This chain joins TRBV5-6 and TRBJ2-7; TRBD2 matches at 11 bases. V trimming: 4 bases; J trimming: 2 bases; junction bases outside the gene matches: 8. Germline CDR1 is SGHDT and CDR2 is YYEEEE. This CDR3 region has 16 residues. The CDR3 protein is CASSPLGTSGTYEQYF. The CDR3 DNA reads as TGTGCCAGCAGCCCGCTGGGGACTAGCGGTACCTACGAGCAGTACTTC.

The CDR3, as DNA: TGCGCCAGCAGCTCAGAGTCCTACAATGAGCAGTTCTTC. Residues: CASSSESYNEQFF. The chain is built from TRBV5-1 and TRBJ2-1; D is uncertain. The CDR3 runs 13 residues. Germline V lookup: CDR1 SGHRS, CDR2 YFSETQ. With 3 bases removed from V and 1 base from J, the gap between germline ends came to 5 bases.

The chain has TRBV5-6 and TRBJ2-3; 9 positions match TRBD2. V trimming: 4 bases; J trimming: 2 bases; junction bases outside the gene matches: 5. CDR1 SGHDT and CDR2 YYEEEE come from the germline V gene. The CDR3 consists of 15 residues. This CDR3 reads CASSRGGAATDTQYF. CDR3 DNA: TGTGCCAGCAGCCGCGGGGGGGCGGCCACAGATACGCAGTATTTT.

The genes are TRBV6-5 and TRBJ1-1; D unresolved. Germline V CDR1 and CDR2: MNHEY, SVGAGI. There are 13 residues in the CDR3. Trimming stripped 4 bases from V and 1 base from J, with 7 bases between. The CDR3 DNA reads TGTGCCAGCAGTTTGGCTGAGAACACTGAAGCTTTCTTT. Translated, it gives CASSLAENTEAFF.

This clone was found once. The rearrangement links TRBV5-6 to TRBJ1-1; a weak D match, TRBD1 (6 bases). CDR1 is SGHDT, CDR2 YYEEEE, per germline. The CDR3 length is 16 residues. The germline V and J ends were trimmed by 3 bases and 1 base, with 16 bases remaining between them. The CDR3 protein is CASSSDSGQRNTEAFF. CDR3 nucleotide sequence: TGTGCCAGCAGCTCTGACTCAGGACAGAGGAACACTGAAGCTTTCTTT.

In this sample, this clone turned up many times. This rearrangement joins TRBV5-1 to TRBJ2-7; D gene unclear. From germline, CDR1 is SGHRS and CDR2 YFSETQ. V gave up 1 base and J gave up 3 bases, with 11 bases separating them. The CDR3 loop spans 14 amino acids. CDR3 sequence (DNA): TGCGCCAGCAGCTTGAATACCGGGTACTACGAGCAGTACTTC. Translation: CASSLNTGYYEQYF.

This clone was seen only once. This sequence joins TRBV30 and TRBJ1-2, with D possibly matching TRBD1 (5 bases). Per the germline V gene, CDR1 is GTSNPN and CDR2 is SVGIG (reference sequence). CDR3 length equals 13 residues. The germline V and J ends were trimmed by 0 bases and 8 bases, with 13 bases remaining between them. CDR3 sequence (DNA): TGTGCCTGGAGTGTTGCCGGGGGAGACGGCTACACCTTC. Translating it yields CAWSVAGGDGYTF.

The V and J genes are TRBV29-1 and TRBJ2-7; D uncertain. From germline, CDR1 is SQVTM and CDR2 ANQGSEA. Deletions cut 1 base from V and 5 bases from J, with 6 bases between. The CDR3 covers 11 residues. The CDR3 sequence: CSVEAFNEQYF. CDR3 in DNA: TGCAGCGTTGAAGCCTTCAACGAGCAGTACTTC.

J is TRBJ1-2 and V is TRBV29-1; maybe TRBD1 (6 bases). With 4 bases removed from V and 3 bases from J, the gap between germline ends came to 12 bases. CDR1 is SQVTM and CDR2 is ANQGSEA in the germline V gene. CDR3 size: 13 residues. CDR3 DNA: TGCAGCGTTGTTGGGGGCTTACACTATGGCTACACCTTC. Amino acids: CSVVGGLHYGYTF.